The 22 T cell receptor beta chains presented below share a single source sample, sequenced in a study of T cell responses to AZD1222 COVID-19 vaccine. Repertoires were generated with immunoSEQ multiplex PCR, while TCRdb's copy carries only in-frame clones and drops some. The repertoire has 80,000 or so clones, roughly 87% of them found once; the top ten carry approximately 1.5%. Sequencing was performed on peripheral blood, taken on day 0 of AZD1222 vaccination. These receptors came from an adult in good health.

The chain employs TRBV9 and TRBJ2-6, with a possible D match to TRBD1 (5 bases). The CDR3 is made up of 19 amino acids. Germline CDR1 SGDLS, CDR2 YYNGEE. Trimming took 1 base from V and 0 from J, leaving 17 bases between them. In DNA form, the CDR3 reads TGTGCCAGCAGCGTAAAGACAGCCCAACTCCACTCTGGGGCCAACGTCCTGACTTTC. Amino acid sequence: CASSVKTAQLHSGANVLTF.

The chain links TRBV6-6 to TRBJ1-1, with D hard to call. CDR1 MNHNY and CDR2 SVGAGI come from the germline V gene (reference sequence). The V and J ends lost 0 bases and 5 bases respectively, with 10 bases between them. The CDR3 contains 14 residues. The CDR3 DNA reads TGTGCCAGCAGTTACTCGGGCATAACAACTGAAGCTTTCTTT. Translating it yields CASSYSGITTEAFF.

The chain joins TRBV11-2 to TRBJ2-5, with D possibly called TRBD1 or TRBD2 (5 bases each). This CDR3 comprises 17 residues. Trimming took 2 bases from V and 5 from J, leaving 21 bases between them. CDR1 and CDR2 from the germline V gene are SGHAT and FQNNGV. The CDR3 coding sequence is TGTGCCAGCAGCTTATTAAGGTGGTCAGGGAGATTGGAGACCCAGTACTTC. This encodes CASSLLRWSGRLETQYF.

To note about this clone: One end of the junction varies from germline; a read error may be responsible. The CDR3 loop is CASSLGRSSEQYF. CDR3 DNA: TGTGCCAGCAGCTTAGGGAGGTCCTCCGAGCAGTACTTC. This rearrangement joins TRBV7-9 to TRBJ2-7, with D possibly TRBD2 on 5 matching bases. Germline CDR1 and CDR2: SEHNR and FQNEAQ (reference sequence). The CDR3 is 13 amino acids.

The rearrangement links TRBV30 to TRBJ2-1, with 12 bases lining up with TRBD2. Germline lookup yields CDR1 GTSNPN and CDR2 SVGIG (reference sequence). V lost 4 bases, J lost 12 bases, and 7 bases stayed unmatched. The CDR3 spans 13 residues. CDR3 protein: CAWIRTSGMSQFF. DNA for the CDR3: TGTGCCTGGATTCGGACTAGCGGGATGTCGCAGTTCTTC.

CDR3 residues: CSARGGSLDTF. CDR3 in DNA: TGCAGTGCTAGAGGAGGCAGTCTCGACACCTTC. The rearrangement joins TRBV20-1 to TRBJ1-2; D unresolved. V shed 1 base and J shed 12 bases, with 12 bases lying between them. CDR3 length: 11 amino acids. CDR1 is DFQATT, CDR2 SNEGSKA, per germline (reference sequence).

This chain connects TRBV9 to TRBJ2-1, with 8 bases lining up with TRBD2. CDR3 length: 16 residues. Per germline, CDR1 SGDLS and CDR2 YYNGEE. The V segment lost 0 bases and the J segment 8 bases; nucleotides outside the gene matches: 10. DNA of the CDR3: TGTGCCAGCAGCGTAGGGGGACTAGTTGGGCGGGATGAGCAGTTCTTC. Translated: CASSVGGLVGRDEQFF.

This chain joins TRBV7-8 and TRBJ2-7, with D perhaps matching TRBD2 (6 bases). The CDR3 has 15 amino acids. Trimming removed 5 bases from V and 0 bases from J, with 14 bases in between. The germline CDR1 and CDR2 sequences are SGHVS and FQNEAQ. The CDR3 DNA reads TGTGCCAGCAGCCCCGGACTACTGAGCTCCTACGAGCAGTACTTC. Amino acids: CASSPGLLSSYEQYF.

CDR3: CASSPSLDAYGYTF. The CDR3 region has the DNA TGCGCCAGCAGCCCGTCCCTCGATGCCTATGGCTACACCTTC. The chain has TRBV4-3 and TRBJ1-2, with D unresolved. The CDR3 has 14 amino acids. CDR1 is LGHNA and CDR2 is YSLEER in the germline V gene. The ends were cut back, 4 bases at V and 4 bases at J, with 13 bases in the middle.

The chain uses TRBV5-1 and TRBJ2-2; 7 bases match TRBD1. Germline V gene lookup returns CDR1 SGHRS and CDR2 YFSETQ. The CDR3 is made up of 14 amino acids. V shed 10 bases and J 1 base; nucleotides not matched to a gene: 7. Here the CDR3 reads CADSGTENTGELFF. CDR3 DNA sequence: TGCGCCGACTCCGGGACAGAGAACACCGGGGAGCTGTTTTTT.

This clone is a singleton in its sample. In DNA, the CDR3 is TGTGCCTGGAGTAAAGGGAAAGAGACCCAGTACTTC. Amino acids: CAWSKGKETQYF. The chain is built from TRBV30 and TRBJ2-5; no firm D call. Germline assignment: CDR1 GTSNPN and CDR2 SVGIG (reference sequence). The germline V and J ends were trimmed by 2 bases and 3 bases, with 7 bases remaining between them. The CDR3 contains 12 residues.

The rearrangement joins TRBV12-3 or TRBV12-4 to TRBJ2-7, with 7 bases identical to TRBD2. The CDR3 covers 13 residues. J lost 5 bases, V lost 2 bases, and 3 bases had no gene match. This CDR3 is CASSLRTRDEQYF. The CDR3 DNA reads TGTGCCAGCAGTTTAAGGACTAGGGACGAGCAGTACTTC.

The chain links TRBV9 to TRBJ2-2; the match to TRBD2 covers 7 bases. The CDR3 has 18 amino acids. The trim removed 0 bases at V and 3 bases at J, leaving 11 bases unmatched. Germline CDR1 is SGDLS and CDR2 is YYNGEE. The CDR3 here is CASSVGPSGVGDTGELFF. CDR3 nucleotides: TGTGCCAGCAGCGTAGGTCCTAGCGGAGTCGGAGACACCGGGGAGCTGTTTTTT.

In its sample, this clone was seen a few times. Other DNA sequences in this sample translate to the same CDR3. The rearrangement links TRBV19 to TRBJ2-7; 13 bases match TRBD2. V shed 6 bases, J shed 2 bases, and the junction held 1 base outside the gene matches. Germline values: CDR1 LNHDA, CDR2 SQIVND (reference sequence). The CDR3 extends over 14 amino acids. The CDR3 loop reads CASRGLAGPYEQYF. The CDR3 coding sequence is TGTGCCAGTAGGGGACTAGCGGGACCCTACGAGCAGTACTTC.

The gene calls are TRBV19 and TRBJ2-1; TRBD2 might be the D (6 bases). Germline CDR1 reads LNHDA; CDR2 reads SQIVND (reference sequence). V shed 2 bases and J shed 7 bases, with 15 bases lying between them. The CDR3 totals 15 residues. CDR3 sequence: CASSITSPRLNEQFF. The CDR3 DNA follows: TGTGCCAGTAGTATAACTAGCCCCCGATTAAATGAGCAGTTCTTC. Variable domain in full (rest from reference TRBV19 and TRBJ2-1): DGGITQSPKYLFRKEGQNVTLSCEQNLNHDAMYWYRQDPGQGLRLIYYSQIVNDFQKGDIAEGYSVSREKKESFPLTVTSAQKNPTAFYLCASSITSPRLNEQFFGPGTRLTVL.

This clone was counted many times. The V call is TRBV29-1, the J call TRBJ1-4; D possibly corresponds to TRBD1 (6 bases). V was shortened by 7 bases and J by 0 bases, with 15 bases between the two germline ends. From germline, CDR1 is SQVTM and CDR2 ANQGSEA. The CDR3 consists of 15 residues. DNA of the CDR3: TGCAGCGCCGGGGGGCAGGAAACAACTAATGAAAAACTGTTTTTT. Amino acid sequence: CSAGGQETTNEKLFF.

CDR3 sequence reads: CASSLQGVYYGNTIYF. DNA for the CDR3: TGTGCCAGCAGCCTACAGGGAGTTTACTATGGAAACACCATATATTTT. The chain recombines TRBV7-2 with TRBJ1-3; TRBD1 might be the D (6 bases). Germline V gene data show CDR1 as SGHTA and CDR2 as FQGNSA. The V and J ends lost 5 bases and 3 bases respectively, with 17 bases between them. The CDR3 has 16 amino acids.

The rearrangement links TRBV7-9 to TRBJ2-7; TRBD2 matches at 12 bases. Germline CDR1 reads SEHNR; CDR2 reads FQNEAQ (reference sequence). This CDR3 spans 15 amino acids. V trimming: 1 base; J trimming: 6 bases; junction bases outside the gene matches: 4. In DNA, the CDR3 is TGTGCCAGCAGCTTAGGTGGACTAGCGGGAAGCGAGCAGTACTTC. This gives the protein CASSLGGLAGSEQYF. Complete variable domain (other parts from reference TRBV7-9 and TRBJ2-7): DTGVSQNPRHKITKRGQNVTFRCDPISEHNRLYWYRQTLGQGPEFLTYFQNEAQLEKSRLLSDRFSAERPKGSFSTLEIQRTEQGDSAMYLCASSLGGLAGSEQYFGPGTRLTVT.

In this sample, this clone turned up once. The chain joins TRBV5-4 to TRBJ2-1, with D uncertain. The CDR3 extends over 13 amino acids. Germline loops: CDR1 SGHNT, CDR2 YYREEE (reference sequence). V was trimmed by 0 bases and J by 1 base, leaving 2 bases between them. This CDR3 is CASSLESYNEQFF. Written as DNA, the CDR3 is TGTGCCAGCAGCTTGGAGTCCTACAATGAGCAGTTCTTC. The full variable domain, its missing parts supplied by reference TRBV5-4 and TRBJ2-1, is ETGVTQSPTHLIKTRGQQVTLRCSSQSGHNTVSWYQQALGQGPQFIFQYYREEENGRGNFPPRFSGLQFPNYSSELNVNALELDDSALYLCASSLESYNEQFFGPGTRLTVL.

CDR3 DNA: TGTGCCAGCAGCCTCCAGGGTGACCAGCCCCAGCATTTT. Translated, it gives CASSLQGDQPQHF. V and J are TRBV7-2 and TRBJ1-5; D perhaps matches TRBD1 (5 bases). Germline CDR1 SGHTA, CDR2 FQGNSA. V lost 5 bases, J lost 7 bases, and 12 bases lay in between. The CDR3 has 13 residues.

The chain uses TRBV6-5 and TRBJ2-7; 9 bases are a match to TRBD2. With V trimmed by 6 bases and J by 2 bases, 8 bases remained unmatched. Germline lookup yields CDR1 MNHEY and CDR2 SVGAGI. This CDR3 has 15 amino acids. This CDR3 is CASSPLAGLPYEQYF. The CDR3 DNA reads TGTGCCAGCAGCCCACTAGCGGGTCTACCCTACGAGCAGTACTTC.

V is TRBV12-3 or TRBV12-4 and J is TRBJ1-3; 7 bases line up with TRBD1. The CDR3 has 13 residues. J was trimmed by 4 bases and V by 9 bases; bases with no gene match: 6. CDR3 loop: CARPQGMGNTIYF. The CDR3 nucleotides are TGTGCCAGACCACAGGGGATGGGAAACACCATATATTTT.